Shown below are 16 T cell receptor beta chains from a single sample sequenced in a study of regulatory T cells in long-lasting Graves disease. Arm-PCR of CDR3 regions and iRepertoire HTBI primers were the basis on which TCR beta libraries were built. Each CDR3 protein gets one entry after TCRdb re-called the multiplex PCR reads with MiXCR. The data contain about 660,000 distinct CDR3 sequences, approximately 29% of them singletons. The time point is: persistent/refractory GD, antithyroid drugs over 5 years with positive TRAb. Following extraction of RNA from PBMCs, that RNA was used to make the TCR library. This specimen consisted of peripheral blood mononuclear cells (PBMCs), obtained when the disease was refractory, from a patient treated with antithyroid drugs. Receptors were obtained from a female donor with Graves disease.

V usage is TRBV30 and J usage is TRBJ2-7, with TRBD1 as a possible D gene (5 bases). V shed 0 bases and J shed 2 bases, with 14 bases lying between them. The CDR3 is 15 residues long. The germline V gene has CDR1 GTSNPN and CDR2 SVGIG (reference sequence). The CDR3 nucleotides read TGTGCCTGGAGTGTCCAGCAGGGCCGCACCTACGAGCAGTACTTC. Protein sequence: CAWSVQQGRTYEQYF.

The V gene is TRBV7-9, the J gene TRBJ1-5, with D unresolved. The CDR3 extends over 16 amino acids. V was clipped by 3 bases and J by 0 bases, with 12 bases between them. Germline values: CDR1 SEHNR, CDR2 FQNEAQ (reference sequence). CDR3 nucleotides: TGTGCCAGCAGCTTTTCCACCCTAGGTAGCAATCAGCCCCAGCATTTT. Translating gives CASSFSTLGSNQPQHF.

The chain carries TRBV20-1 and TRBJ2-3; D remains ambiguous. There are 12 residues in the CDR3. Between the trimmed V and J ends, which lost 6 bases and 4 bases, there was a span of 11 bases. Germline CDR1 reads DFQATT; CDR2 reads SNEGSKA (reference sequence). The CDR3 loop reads CSATPRPDTQYF. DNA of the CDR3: TGCAGTGCAACCCCTAGACCAGATACGCAGTATTTT.

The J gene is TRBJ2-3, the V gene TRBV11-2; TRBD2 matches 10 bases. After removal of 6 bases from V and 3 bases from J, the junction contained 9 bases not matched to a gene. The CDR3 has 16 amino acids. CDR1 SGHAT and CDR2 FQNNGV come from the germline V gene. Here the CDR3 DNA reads TGTGCCAGCAGTTCCCCATCTAGCGGGAGAACAGATACGCAGTATTTT. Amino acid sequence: CASSSPSSGRTDTQYF.

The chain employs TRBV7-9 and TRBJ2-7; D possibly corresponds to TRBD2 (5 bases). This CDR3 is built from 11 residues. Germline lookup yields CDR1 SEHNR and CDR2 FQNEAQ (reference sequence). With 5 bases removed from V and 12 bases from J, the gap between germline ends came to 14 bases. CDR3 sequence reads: CASSLEGVLYF. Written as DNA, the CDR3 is TGTGCCAGCAGCCTAGAGGGAGTGCTGTACTTC.

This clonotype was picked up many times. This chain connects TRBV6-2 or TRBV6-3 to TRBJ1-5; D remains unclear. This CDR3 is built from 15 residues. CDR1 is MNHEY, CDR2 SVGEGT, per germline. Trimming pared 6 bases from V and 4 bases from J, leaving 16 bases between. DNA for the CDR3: TGTGCCAGCAGGTACCCAGGTACGAGAAATCAGCCCCAGCATTTT. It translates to CASRYPGTRNQPQHF.

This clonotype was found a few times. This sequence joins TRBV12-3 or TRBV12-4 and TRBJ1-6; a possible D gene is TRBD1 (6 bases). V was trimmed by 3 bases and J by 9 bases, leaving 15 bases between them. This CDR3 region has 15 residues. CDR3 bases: TGTGCCAGCAGTTTGAACGGACAGTGGTCTTCACCCCTCCACTTT. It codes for CASSLNGQWSSPLHF.

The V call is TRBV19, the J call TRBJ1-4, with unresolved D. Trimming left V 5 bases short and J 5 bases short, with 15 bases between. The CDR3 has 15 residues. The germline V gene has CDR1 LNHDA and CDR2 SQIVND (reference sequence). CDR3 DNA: TGTGCCAGTAGTTCGAACAGCGCCCAGAATGAAAAACTGTTTTTT. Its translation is CASSSNSAQNEKLFF. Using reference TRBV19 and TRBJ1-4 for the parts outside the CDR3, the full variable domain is DGGITQSPKYLFRKEGQNVTLSCEQNLNHDAMYWYRQDPGQGLRLIYYSQIVNDFQKGDIAEGYSVSREKKESFPLTVTSAQKNPTAFYLCASSSNSAQNEKLFFGSGTQLSVL.

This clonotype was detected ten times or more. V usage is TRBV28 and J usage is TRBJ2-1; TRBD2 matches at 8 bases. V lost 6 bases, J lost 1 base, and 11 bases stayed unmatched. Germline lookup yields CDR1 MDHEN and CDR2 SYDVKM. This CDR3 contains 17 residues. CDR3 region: CASRENAGTRSYNEQFF. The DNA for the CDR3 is TGTGCCAGCAGAGAGAATGCCGGGACTAGATCCTACAATGAGCAGTTCTTC.

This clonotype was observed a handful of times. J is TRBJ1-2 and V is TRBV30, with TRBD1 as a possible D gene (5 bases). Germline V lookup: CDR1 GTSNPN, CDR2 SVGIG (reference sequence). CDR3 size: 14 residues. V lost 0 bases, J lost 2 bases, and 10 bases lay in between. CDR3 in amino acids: CAWSVGGRNYGYTF. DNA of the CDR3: TGTGCCTGGAGTGTTGGGGGAAGGAACTATGGCTACACCTTC.

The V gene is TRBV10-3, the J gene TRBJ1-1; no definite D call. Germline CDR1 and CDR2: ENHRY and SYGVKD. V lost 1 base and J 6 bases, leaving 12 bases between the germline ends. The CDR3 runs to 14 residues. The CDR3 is CAISELGSMSEAFF. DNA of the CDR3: TGTGCCATCAGTGAGTTGGGGTCTATGTCTGAAGCTTTCTTT.

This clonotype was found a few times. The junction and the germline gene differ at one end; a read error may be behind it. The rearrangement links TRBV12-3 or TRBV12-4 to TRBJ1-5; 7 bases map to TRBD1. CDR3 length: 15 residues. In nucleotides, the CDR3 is TGTGCCAGCAGTCCCCGACAGGGTAGCTATCAGCCCCAGCATTTT. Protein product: CASSPRQGSYQPQHF.

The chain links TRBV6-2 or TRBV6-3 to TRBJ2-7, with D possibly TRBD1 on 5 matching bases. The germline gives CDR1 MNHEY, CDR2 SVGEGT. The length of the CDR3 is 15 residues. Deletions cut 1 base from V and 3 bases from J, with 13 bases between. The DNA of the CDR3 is TGTGCCAGCAGTTACTTTGGGGCCCAGAACTACGAGCAGTACTTC. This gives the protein CASSYFGAQNYEQYF.

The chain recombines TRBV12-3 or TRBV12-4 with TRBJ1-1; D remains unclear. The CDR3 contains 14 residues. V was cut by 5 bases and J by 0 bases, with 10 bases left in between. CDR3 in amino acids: CASSPSEVNTEAFF. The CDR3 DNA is TGTGCCAGCAGTCCTTCTGAAGTGAACACTGAAGCTTTCTTT.

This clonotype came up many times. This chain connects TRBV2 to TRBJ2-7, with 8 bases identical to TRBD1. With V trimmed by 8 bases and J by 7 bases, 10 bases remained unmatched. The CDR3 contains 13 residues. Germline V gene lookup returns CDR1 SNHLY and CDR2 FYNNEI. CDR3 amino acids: CASARQGLSEQYF. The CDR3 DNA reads TGTGCCAGCGCCCGACAGGGGTTGAGTGAGCAGTACTTC. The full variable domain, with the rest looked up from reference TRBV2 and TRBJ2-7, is EPEVTQTPSHQVTQMGQEVILRCVPISNHLYFYWYRQILGQKVEFLVSFYNNEISEKSEIFDDQFSVERPDGSNFTLKIRSTKLEDSAMYFCASARQGLSEQYFGPGTRLTVT.

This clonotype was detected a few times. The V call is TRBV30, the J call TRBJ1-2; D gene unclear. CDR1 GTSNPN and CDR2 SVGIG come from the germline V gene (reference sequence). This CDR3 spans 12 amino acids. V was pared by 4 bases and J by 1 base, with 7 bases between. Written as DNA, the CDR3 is TGTGCCTGGATGTTAGATAACTATGGCTACACCTTC. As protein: CAWMLDNYGYTF.